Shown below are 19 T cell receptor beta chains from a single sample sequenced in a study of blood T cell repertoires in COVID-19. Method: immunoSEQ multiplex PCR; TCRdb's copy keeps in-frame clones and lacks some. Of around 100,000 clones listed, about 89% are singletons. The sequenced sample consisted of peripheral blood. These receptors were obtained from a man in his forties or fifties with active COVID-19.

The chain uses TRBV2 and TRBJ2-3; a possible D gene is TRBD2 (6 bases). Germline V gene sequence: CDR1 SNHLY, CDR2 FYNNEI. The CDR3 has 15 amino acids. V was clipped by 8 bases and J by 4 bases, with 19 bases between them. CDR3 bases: TGTGCCAGCCGGTTTAGCGGTAAAAGCTCAGATACGCAGTATTTT. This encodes CASRFSGKSSDTQYF.

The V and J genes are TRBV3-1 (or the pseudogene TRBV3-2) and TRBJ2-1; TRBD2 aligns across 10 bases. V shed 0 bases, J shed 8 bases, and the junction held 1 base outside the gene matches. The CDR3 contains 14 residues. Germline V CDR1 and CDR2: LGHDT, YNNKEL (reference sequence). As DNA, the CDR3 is TGTGCCAGCAGCCAAGAGCTAGCGGGGGATGAGCAGTTCTTC. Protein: CASSQELAGDEQFF.

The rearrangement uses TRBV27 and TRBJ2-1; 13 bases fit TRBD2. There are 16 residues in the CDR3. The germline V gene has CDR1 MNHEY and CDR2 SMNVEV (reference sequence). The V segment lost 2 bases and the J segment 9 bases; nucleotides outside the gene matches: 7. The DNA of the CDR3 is TGTGCCAGCAGTTTAACTAGCGGGAGGGCCGAGGGTGAGCAGTTCTTC. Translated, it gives CASSLTSGRAEGEQFF.

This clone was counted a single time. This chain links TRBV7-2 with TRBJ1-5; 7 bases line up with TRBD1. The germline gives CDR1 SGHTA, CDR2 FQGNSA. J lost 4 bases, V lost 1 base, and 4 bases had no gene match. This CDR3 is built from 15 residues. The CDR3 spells CASSLGGQINQPQHF. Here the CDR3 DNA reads TGTGCCAGCAGCTTAGGGGGACAGATTAATCAGCCCCAGCATTTT.

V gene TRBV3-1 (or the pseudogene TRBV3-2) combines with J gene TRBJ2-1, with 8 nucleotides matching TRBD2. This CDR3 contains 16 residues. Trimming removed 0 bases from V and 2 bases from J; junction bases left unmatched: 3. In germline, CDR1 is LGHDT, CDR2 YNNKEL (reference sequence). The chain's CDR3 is CASSQDSGTTYNEQFF. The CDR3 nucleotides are TGTGCCAGCAGCCAAGATAGCGGGACAACCTACAATGAGCAGTTCTTC.

The CDR3 region is CASSYSGLAGPKEQFF. CDR3 in DNA: TGTGCCAGCAGTTACTCCGGACTAGCGGGGCCTAAGGAGCAGTTCTTC. The chain recombines TRBV6-5 with TRBJ2-1; 12 positions agree with TRBD2. With 0 bases clipped from V and 10 bases from J, the junction kept 7 bases outside the gene matches. Germline V gene data show CDR1 as MNHEY and CDR2 as SVGAGI. This CDR3 comprises 16 residues.

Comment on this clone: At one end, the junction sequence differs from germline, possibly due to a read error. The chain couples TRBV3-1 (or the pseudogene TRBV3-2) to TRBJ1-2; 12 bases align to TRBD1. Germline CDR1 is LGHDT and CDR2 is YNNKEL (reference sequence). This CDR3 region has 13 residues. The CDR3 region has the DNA TGTGCCAGCAGCCAAGGGGGGACAGGGGGCTGGGCCTTC. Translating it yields CASSQGGTGGWAF.

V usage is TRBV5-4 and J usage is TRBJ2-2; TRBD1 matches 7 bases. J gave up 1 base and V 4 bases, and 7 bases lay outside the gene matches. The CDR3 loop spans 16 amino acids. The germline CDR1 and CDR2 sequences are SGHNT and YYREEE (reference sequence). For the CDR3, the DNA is TGTGCCAGCAGCGAAGGGGGCAAGGGGAACACCGGGGAGCTGTTTTTT. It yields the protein CASSEGGKGNTGELFF.

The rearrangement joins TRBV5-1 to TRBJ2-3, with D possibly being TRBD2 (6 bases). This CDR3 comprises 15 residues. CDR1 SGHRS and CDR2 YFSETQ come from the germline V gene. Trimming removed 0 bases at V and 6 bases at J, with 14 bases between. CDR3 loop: CASSLVAGSRDTQYF. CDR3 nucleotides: TGCGCCAGCAGCTTGGTTGCCGGGAGTCGTGATACGCAGTATTTT.

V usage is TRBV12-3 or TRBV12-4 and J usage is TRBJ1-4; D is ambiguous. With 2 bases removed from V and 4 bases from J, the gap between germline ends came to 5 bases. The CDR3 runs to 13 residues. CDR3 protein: CASSLQVNEKLFF. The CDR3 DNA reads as TGTGCCAGCAGTTTACAGGTTAATGAAAAACTGTTTTTT.

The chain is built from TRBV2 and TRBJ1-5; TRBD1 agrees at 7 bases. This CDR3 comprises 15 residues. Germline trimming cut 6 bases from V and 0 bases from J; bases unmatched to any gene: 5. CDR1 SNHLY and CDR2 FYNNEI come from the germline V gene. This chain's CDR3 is CASRRDRGSNQPQHF. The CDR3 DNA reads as TGTGCCAGCAGACGGGACAGAGGTAGCAATCAGCCCCAGCATTTT.

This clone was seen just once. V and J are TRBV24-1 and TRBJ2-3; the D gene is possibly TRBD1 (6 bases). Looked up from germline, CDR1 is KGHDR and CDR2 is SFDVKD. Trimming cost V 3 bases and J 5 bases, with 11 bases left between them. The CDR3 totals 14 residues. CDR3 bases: TGTGCCACCAGTGATCTCGCCAGGGGAGATACGCAGTATTTT. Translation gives CATSDLARGDTQYF.

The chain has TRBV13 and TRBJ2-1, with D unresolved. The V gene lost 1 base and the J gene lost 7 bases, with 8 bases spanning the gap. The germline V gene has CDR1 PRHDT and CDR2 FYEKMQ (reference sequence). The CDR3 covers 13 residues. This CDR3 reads CASSLETENEQFF. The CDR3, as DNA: TGTGCCAGCAGCTTAGAGACTGAGAATGAGCAGTTCTTC. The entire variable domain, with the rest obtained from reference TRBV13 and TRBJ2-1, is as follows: AAGVIQSPRHLIKEKRETATLKCYPIPRHDTVYWYQQGPGQDPQFLISFYEKMQSDKGSIPDRFSAQQFSDYHSELNMSSLELGDSALYFCASSLETENEQFFGPGTRLTVL.

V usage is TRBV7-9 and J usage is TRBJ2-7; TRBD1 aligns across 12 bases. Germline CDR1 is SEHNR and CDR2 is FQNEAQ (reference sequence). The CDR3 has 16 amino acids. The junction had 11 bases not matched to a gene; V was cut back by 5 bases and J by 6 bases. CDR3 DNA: TGTGCCAGCAGCCATCATCAGGGACAGGGGGCAGTCGAGCAGTACTTC. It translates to CASSHHQGQGAVEQYF.

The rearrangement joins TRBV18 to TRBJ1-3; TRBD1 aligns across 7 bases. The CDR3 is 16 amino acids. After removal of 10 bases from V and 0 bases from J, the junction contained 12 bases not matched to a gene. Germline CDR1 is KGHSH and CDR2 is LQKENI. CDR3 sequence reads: CANSIGQVSSGNTIYF. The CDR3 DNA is TGTGCCAACTCGATTGGACAGGTCTCCTCTGGAAACACCATATATTTT.

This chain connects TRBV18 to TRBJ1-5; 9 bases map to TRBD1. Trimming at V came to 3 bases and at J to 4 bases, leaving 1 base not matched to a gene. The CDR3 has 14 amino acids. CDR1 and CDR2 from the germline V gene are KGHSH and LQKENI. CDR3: CASSPGQGNQPQHF. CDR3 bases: TGTGCCAGCTCACCGGGACAGGGAAATCAGCCCCAGCATTTT. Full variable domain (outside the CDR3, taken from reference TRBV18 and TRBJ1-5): NAGVMQNPRHLVRRRGQEARLRCSPMKGHSHVYWYRQLPEEGLKFMVYLQKENIIDESGMPKERFSAEFPKEGPSILRIQQVVRGDSAAYFCASSPGQGNQPQHFGDGTRLSIL.

The CDR3 sequence: CASIFGLAGVGETQYF. DNA of the CDR3: TGTGCCAGCATATTCGGACTAGCGGGAGTAGGAGAGACCCAGTACTTC. The chain uses TRBV2 and TRBJ2-5; 13 nucleotides match TRBD2. The CDR3 extends over 16 amino acids. CDR1 is SNHLY and CDR2 is FYNNEI in the germline V gene. V was clipped by 7 bases and J by 4 bases; unmatched bases: 9.

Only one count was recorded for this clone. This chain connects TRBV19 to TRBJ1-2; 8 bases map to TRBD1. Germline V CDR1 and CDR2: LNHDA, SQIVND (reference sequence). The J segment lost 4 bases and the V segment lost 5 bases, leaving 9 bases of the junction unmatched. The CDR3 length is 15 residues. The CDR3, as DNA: TGTGCCAGTAGTGAAAGGACAGGGCTGAGCTATGGCTACACCTTC. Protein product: CASSERTGLSYGYTF.

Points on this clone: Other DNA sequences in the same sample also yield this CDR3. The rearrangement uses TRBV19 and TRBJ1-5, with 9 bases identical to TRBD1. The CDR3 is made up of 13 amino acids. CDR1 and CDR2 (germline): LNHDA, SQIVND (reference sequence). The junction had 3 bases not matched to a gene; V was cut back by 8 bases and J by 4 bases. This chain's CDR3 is CASRDRVNQPQHF. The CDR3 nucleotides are TGTGCCAGTCGGGACAGGGTGAATCAGCCCCAGCATTTT.